The clone carrying this T cell receptor beta chain occurred many times. Its cognate antigen is unknown. TCRdb recomputed calls from the 5' RACE reads with MiXCR, one row per CDR3 protein. The sample holds 37,000 or so distinct CDR3 sequences, about 6.3% seen once. These data come from a study of early T cells in non-severe SARS-CoV-2 infection. Across the whole study: Chains were not paired, and sequencing was done on bulk RNA from unsorted whole blood. Broader study findings: Private and CD4 specificities were missed by VDJdb matching, which favored anti-spike CD8 responses.

The length of the CDR3 is 14 residues. In germline, CDR1 is SNHLY, CDR2 FYNNEI. The V and J ends lost 4 bases and 0 bases respectively, with 4 bases between them. Sequencing was carried out using whole blood. This chain links TRBV2 with TRBJ2-6; D unresolved. This TCR came from an adult who was a healthcare worker with PCR-confirmed SARS-CoV-2 infection or an uninfected control (not recorded which). The CDR3 spells CASSGHSGANVLTF. The CDR3 DNA reads TGTGCCAGCAGTGGACACTCTGGGGCCAACGTCCTGACTTTC. The complete variable domain, with remaining parts taken from reference TRBV2 and TRBJ2-6, reads EPEVTQTPSHQVTQMGQEVILRCVPISNHLYFYWYRQILGQKVEFLVSFYNNEISEKSEIFDDQFSVERPDGSNFTLKIRSTKLEDSAMYFCASSGHSGANVLTFGAGSRLTVL.